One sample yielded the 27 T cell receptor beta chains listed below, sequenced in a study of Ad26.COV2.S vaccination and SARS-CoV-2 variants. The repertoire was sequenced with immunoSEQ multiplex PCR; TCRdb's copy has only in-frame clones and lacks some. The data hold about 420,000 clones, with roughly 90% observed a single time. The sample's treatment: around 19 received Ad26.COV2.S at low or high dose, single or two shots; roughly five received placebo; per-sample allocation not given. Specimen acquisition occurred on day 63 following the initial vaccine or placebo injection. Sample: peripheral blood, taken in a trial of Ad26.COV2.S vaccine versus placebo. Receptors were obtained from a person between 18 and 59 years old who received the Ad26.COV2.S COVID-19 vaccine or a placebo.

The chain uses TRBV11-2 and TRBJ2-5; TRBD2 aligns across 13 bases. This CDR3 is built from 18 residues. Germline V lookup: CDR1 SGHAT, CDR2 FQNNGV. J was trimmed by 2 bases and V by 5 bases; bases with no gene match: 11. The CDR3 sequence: CASSVGPGLAGRQETQYF. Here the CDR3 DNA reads TGTGCCAGCAGCGTAGGACCGGGACTAGCGGGGCGGCAAGAGACCCAGTACTTC.

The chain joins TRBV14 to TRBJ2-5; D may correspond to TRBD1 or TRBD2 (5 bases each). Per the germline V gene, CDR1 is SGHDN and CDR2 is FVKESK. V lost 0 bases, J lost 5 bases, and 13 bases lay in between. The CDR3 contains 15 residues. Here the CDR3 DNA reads TGTGCCAGCAGCCAAGATTGGGGGAAGAGGGAGACCCAGTACTTC. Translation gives CASSQDWGKRETQYF.

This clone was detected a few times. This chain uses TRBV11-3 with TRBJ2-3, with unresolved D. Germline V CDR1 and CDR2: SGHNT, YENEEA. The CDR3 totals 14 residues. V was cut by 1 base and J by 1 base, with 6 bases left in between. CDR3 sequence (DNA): TGTGCCAGCAGCTTAGCCAGTGGCACAGATACGCAGTATTTT. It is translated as CASSLASGTDTQYF. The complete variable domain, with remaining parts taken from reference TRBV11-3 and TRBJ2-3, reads EAGVVQSPRYKIIEKKQPVAFWCNPISGHNTLYWYLQNLGQGPELLIRYENEEAVDDSQLPKDRFSAERLKGVDSTLKIQPAELGDSAVYLCASSLASGTDTQYFGPGTRLTVL.

The CDR3 DNA reads TGCGCCAGCAGCCAAGCCGGAACGACAGGTCGCTATGGCTACACCTTC. Its protein is CASSQAGTTGRYGYTF. This rearrangement joins TRBV4-3 to TRBJ1-2, with D possibly being TRBD1 (6 bases). The V end lost 1 base, the J end lost 4 bases, and 16 bases lay between the germline ends. Germline V CDR1 and CDR2: LGHNA, YSLEER. The CDR3 contains 16 residues.

Written as DNA, the CDR3 is TGTGCCAGCAGCTTATCCCCCTTAGCGGGAGGCCTTTCCGAGCAGTACTTC. Its translation: CASSLSPLAGGLSEQYF. The chain links TRBV7-2 to TRBJ2-7; 10 bases match TRBD2. This CDR3 has 17 residues. The J segment lost 6 bases and the V segment lost 2 bases, leaving 13 bases of the junction unmatched. CDR1 SGHTA and CDR2 FQGNSA come from the germline V gene.

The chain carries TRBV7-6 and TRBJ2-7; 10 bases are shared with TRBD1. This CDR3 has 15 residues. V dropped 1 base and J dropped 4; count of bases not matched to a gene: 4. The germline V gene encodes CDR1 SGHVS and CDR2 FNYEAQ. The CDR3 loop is CASSLGGGQGYEQYF. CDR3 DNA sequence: TGTGCCAGCAGCTTAGGAGGGGGACAGGGGTACGAGCAGTACTTC.

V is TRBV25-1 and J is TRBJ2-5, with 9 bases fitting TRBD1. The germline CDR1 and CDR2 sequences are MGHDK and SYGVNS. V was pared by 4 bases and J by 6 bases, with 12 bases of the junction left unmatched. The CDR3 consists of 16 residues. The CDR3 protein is CASSGLWTGVTKTQYF. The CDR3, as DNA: TGTGCCAGCAGTGGACTCTGGACAGGGGTAACGAAGACCCAGTACTTC.

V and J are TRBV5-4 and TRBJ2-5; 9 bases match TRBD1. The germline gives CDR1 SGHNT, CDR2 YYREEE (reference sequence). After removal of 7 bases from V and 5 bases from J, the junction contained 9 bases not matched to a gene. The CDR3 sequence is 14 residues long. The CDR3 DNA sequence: TGTGCCAGCGGTGCCGGGACAGGGAAGGAGACCCAGTACTTC. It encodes CASGAGTGKETQYF.

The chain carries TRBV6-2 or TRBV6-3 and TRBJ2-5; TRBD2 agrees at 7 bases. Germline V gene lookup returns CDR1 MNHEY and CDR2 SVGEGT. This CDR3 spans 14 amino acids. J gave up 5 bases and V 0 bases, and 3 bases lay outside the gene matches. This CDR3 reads CASSYSTSRETQYF. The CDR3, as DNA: TGTGCCAGCAGTTACTCGACTAGCAGGGAGACCCAGTACTTC.

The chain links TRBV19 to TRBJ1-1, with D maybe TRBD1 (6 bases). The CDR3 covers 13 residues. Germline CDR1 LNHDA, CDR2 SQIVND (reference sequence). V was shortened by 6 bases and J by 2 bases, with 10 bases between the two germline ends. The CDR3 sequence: CASSSQGNTEAFF. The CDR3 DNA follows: TGTGCCAGTAGCTCACAGGGTAACACTGAAGCTTTCTTT.

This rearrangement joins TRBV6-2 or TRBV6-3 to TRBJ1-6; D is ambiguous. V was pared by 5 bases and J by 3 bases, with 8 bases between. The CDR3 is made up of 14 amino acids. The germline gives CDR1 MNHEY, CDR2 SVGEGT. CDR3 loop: CASSRADYNSPLHF. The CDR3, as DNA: TGTGCCAGCAGTAGGGCCGACTATAATTCACCCCTCCACTTT.

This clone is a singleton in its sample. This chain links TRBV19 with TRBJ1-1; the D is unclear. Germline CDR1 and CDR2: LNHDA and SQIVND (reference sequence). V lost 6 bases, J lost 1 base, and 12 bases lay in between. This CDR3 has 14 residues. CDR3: CASRPPGPNTEAFF. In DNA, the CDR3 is TGTGCCAGTAGGCCCCCGGGTCCGAACACTGAAGCTTTCTTT. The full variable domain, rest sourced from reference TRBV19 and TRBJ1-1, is DGGITQSPKYLFRKEGQNVTLSCEQNLNHDAMYWYRQDPGQGLRLIYYSQIVNDFQKGDIAEGYSVSREKKESFPLTVTSAQKNPTAFYLCASRPPGPNTEAFFGQGTRLTVV.

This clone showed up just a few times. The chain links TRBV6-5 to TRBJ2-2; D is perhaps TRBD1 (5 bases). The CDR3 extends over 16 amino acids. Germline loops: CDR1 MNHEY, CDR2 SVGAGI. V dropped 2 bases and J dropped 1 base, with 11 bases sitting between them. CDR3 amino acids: CASSYGSGWNTGELFF. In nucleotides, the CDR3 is TGTGCCAGCAGTTACGGGTCAGGGTGGAACACCGGGGAGCTGTTTTTT.

CDR3 region: CASSPVGNEKLFF. DNA of the CDR3: TGCGCCAGCAGCCCGGTGGGAAATGAAAAACTGTTTTTT. The chain carries TRBV5-1 and TRBJ1-4; no reliable D call. This CDR3 contains 13 residues. CDR1 SGHRS and CDR2 YFSETQ come from the germline V gene. Trimming shortened V by 4 bases and J by 5 bases, and 9 bases separated the two germline ends.

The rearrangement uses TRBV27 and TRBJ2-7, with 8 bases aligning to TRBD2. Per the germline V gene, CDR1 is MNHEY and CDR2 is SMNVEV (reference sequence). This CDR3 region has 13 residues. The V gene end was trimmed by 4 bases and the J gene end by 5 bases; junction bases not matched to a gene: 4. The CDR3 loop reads CASSSGAGDEQYF. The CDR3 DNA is TGTGCCAGCAGTTCGGGAGCGGGGGACGAGCAGTACTTC.

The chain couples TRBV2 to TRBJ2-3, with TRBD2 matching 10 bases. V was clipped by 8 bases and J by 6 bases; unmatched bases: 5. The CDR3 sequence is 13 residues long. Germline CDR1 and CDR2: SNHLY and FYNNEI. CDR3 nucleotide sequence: TGTGCCAGCTTCAGCGGGGGGGCGGATACGCAGTATTTT. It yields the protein CASFSGGADTQYF.

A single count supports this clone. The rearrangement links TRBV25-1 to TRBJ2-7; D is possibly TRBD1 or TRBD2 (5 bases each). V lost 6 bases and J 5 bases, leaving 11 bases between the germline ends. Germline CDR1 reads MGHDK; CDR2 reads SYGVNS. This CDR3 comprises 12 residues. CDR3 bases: TGTGCCAGCAGCCCGGGACCTCACGAGCAGTACTTC. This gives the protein CASSPGPHEQYF.

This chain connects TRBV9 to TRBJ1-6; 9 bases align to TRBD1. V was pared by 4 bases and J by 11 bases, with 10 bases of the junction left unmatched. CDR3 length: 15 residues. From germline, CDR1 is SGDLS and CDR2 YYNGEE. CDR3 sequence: CASSPPGTGLTPLHF. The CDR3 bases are TGTGCCAGCAGCCCCCCGGGGACAGGGTTAACACCCCTCCACTTT.

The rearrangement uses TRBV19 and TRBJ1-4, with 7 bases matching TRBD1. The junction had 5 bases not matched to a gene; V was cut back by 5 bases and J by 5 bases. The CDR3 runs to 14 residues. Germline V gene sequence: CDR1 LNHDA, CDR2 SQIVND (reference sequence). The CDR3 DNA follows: TGTGCCAGTAGTTCCGGGACAGAGAATGAAAAACTGTTTTTT. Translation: CASSSGTENEKLFF.

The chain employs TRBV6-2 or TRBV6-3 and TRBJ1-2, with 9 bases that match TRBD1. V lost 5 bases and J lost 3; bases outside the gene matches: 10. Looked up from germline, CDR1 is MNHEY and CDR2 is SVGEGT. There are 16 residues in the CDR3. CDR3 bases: TGTGCCAGCAGTCCCCATTTGGGACAGGGAGACTATGGCTACACCTTC. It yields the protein CASSPHLGQGDYGYTF.

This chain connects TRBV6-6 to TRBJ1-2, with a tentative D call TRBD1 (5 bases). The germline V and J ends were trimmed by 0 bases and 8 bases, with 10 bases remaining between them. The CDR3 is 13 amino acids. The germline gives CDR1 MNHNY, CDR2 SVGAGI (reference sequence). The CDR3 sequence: CASSYSSPGGYTF. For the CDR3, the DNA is TGTGCCAGCAGTTACTCCTCCCCAGGGGGCTACACCTTC.

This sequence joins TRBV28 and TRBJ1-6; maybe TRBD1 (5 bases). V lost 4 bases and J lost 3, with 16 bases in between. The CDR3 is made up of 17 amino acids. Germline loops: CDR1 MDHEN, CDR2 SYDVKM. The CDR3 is CASSSGGGFNYNSPLHF. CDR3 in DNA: TGTGCCAGCAGTTCAGGCGGGGGGTTTAACTATAATTCACCCCTCCACTTT.

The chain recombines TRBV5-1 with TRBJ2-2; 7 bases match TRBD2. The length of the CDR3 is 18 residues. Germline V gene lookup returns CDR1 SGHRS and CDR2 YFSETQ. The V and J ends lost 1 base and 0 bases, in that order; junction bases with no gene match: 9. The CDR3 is CASSLRYTSETNTGELFF. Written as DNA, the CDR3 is TGCGCCAGCAGCTTGCGTTACACTAGCGAAACGAACACCGGGGAGCTGTTTTTT.

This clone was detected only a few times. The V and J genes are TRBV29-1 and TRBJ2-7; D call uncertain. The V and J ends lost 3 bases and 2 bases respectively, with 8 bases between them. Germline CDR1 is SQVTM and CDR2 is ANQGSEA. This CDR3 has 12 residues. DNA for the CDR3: TGCAGCGTTGAGGGCGAGACCTACGAGCAGTACTTC. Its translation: CSVEGETYEQYF.

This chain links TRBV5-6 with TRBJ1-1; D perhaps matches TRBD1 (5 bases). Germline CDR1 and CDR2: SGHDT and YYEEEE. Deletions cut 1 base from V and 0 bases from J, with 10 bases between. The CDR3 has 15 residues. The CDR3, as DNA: TGTGCCAGCAGCTTGTTAGACAGACTGAACACTGAAGCTTTCTTT. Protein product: CASSLLDRLNTEAFF.

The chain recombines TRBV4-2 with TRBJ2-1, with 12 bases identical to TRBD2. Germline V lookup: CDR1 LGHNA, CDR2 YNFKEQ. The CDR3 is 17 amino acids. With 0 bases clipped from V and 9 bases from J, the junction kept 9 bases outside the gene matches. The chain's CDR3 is CASSQDRTSGATGEQFF. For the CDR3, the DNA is TGTGCCAGCAGCCAAGATCGGACTAGCGGGGCAACAGGTGAGCAGTTCTTC.

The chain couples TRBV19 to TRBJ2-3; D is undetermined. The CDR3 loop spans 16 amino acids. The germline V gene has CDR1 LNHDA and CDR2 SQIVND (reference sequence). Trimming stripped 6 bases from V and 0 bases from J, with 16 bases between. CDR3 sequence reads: CASSTDRVGSTDTQYF. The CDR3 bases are TGTGCCAGTAGCACGGACCGAGTAGGAAGCACAGATACGCAGTATTTT.